A selection of T cell receptor beta chains follows, all from one sample in a study of blood T cell repertoires in COVID-19. Clones were sequenced by immunoSEQ multiplex PCR, and TCRdb holds only the in-frame ones, with some missing. Among roughly 250,000 clones, 84% were seen once, and the ten largest hold 1.5% to 1.7%. Sequenced material: peripheral blood. The source of these receptors is a woman between 40 and 55 years old who had recovered from COVID-19. Each CDR3 is given with its conserved first and last residue. The D gene is left open where the match is weak. Clone size is not always given. Where it is, it says once, few, many or a class for expanded clones.

clone_size: -
v_call: TRBV5-1
d_call: -
j_call: TRBJ1-4
cdr3_aa: CASSLGAGIATNEKLFF
cdr3_nt: TGCGCCAGCAGCTTGGGAGCAGGGATTGCAACTAATGAAAAACTGTTTTTT

clone_size: -
v_call: TRBV15
d_call: -
j_call: TRBJ1-4
cdr3_aa: CATSTDLYRHNEAATNEKLFF
cdr3_nt: TGTGCCACCAGCACGGACCTTTACAGGCATAACGAGGCTGCAACTAATGAAAAACTGTTTTTT

clone_size: -
v_call: TRBV9
d_call: TRBD1
j_call: TRBJ1-4
cdr3_aa: CASSAGQGSEKLFF
cdr3_nt: TGTGCCAGCAGCGCAGGACAGGGAAGTGAAAAACTGTTTTTT

clone_size: many
v_call: TRBV7-9
d_call: TRBD2
j_call: TRBJ2-5
cdr3_aa: CASSPARGRGAQETQYF
cdr3_nt: TGTGCCAGCAGCCCCGCCCGGGGGCGGGGGGCCCAAGAGACCCAGTACTTC

clone_size: -
v_call: TRBV9
d_call: -
j_call: TRBJ2-5
cdr3_aa: CASSARGALQETQYF
cdr3_nt: TGTGCCAGCAGCGCTCGTGGGGCGCTCCAAGAGACCCAGTACTTC

clone_size: once
v_call: TRBV24-1
d_call: TRBD1
j_call: TRBJ2-3
cdr3_aa: CATSETGGTDTQYF
cdr3_nt: TGTGCCACCAGTGAGACAGGGGGTACAGATACGCAGTATTTT

clone_size: -
v_call: TRBV5-1
d_call: TRBD1
j_call: TRBJ1-2
cdr3_aa: CASSSPDRAHGYTF
cdr3_nt: TGCGCCAGCAGCTCCCCCGACAGGGCCCATGGCTACACCTTC

clone_size: once
v_call: TRBV7-9
d_call: -
j_call: TRBJ2-7
cdr3_aa: CASSSDRTWQYF
cdr3_nt: TGTGCCAGCAGCTCCGACAGGACGTGGCAGTACTTC

clone_size: few
v_call: TRBV6-1
d_call: TRBD1
j_call: TRBJ1-2
cdr3_aa: CATQQGGYGYTF
cdr3_nt: TGTGCCACACAACAGGGGGGTTATGGCTACACCTTC

clone_size: few
v_call: TRBV11-3
d_call: TRBD2
j_call: TRBJ2-2
cdr3_aa: CASSSPGTSGGGTGELFF
cdr3_nt: TGTGCCAGCAGCTCGCCCGGGACTAGCGGGGGCGGCACCGGGGAGCTGTTTTTT

clone_size: -
v_call: TRBV11-3
d_call: TRBD1
j_call: TRBJ1-4
cdr3_aa: CASSLGDSNEKLFF
cdr3_nt: TGTGCCAGCAGCTTAGGGGACAGTAATGAAAAACTGTTTTTT

clone_size: -
v_call: TRBV5-6
d_call: -
j_call: TRBJ1-6
cdr3_aa: CASSLRDGGSPLHF
cdr3_nt: TGTGCCAGCAGCTTGCGGGACGGGGGTTCACCCCTCCACTTT

clone_size: -
v_call: TRBV7-9
d_call: TRBD1
j_call: TRBJ2-2
cdr3_aa: CASSVRQGNTGELFF
cdr3_nt: TGTGCCAGCAGCGTGAGACAGGGAAACACCGGGGAGCTGTTTTTT